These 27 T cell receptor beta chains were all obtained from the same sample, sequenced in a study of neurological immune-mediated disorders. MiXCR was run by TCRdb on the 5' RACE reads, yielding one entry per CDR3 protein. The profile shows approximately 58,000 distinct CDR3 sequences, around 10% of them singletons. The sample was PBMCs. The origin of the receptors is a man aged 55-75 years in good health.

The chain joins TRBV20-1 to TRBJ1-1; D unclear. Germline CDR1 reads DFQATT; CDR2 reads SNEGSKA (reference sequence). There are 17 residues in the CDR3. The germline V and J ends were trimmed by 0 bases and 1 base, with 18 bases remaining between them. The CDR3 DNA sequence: TGCAGTGCTAGAGATCGAACCCGCCAGACCCAGAACACTGAAGCTTTCTTT. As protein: CSARDRTRQTQNTEAFF.

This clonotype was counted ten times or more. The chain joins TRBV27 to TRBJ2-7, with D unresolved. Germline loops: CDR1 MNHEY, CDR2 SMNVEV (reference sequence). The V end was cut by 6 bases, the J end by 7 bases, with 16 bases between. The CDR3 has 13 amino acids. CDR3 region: CASSPQLLGEQYF. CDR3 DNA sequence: TGTGCCAGCAGCCCACAGCTCCTGGGGGAGCAGTACTTC.

The CDR3: CSASGTRDEQFF. The DNA of the CDR3 is TGCAGTGCTAGTGGGACTAGGGATGAGCAGTTCTTC. The V gene is TRBV20-1, the J gene TRBJ2-1, with TRBD2 matching 8 bases. V dropped 3 bases and J dropped 8; count of bases not matched to a gene: 3. The CDR3 spans 12 residues. CDR1 DFQATT and CDR2 SNEGSKA come from the germline V gene (reference sequence).

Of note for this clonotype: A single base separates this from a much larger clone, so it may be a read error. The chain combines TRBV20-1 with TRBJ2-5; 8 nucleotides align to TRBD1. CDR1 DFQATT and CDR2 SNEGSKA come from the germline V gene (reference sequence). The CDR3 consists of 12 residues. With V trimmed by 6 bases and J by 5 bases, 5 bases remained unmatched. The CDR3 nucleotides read TGCAGTGCACGACAGGGGTCTGAGACCCAGTACTTC. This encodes CSARQGSETQYF.

CDR3 nucleotide sequence: TGTGCCAGCAGGCTCAACTCAGGGGGTAAGGGCACAGATACGCAGTATTTT. Translating it yields CASRLNSGGKGTDTQYF. This chain connects TRBV12-3 or TRBV12-4 to TRBJ2-3; 7 bases agree with TRBD1. The CDR3 spans 17 residues. V gave up 6 bases and J gave up 1 base; unmatched junction bases: 13.

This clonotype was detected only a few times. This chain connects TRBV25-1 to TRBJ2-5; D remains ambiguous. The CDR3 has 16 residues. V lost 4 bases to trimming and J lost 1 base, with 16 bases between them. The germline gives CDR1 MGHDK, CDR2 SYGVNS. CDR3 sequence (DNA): TGTGCCAGCAGTGCTGGTAGCAGATCCCGCCAAGAGACCCAGTACTTC. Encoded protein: CASSAGSRSRQETQYF.

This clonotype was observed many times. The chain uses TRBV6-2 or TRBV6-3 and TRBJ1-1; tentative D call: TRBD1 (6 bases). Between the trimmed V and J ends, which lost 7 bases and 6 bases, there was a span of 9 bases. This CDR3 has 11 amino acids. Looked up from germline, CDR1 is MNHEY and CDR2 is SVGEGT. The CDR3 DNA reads TGTGCCAGCAACCAGGGGTCTGAAGCTTTCTTT. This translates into CASNQGSEAFF.

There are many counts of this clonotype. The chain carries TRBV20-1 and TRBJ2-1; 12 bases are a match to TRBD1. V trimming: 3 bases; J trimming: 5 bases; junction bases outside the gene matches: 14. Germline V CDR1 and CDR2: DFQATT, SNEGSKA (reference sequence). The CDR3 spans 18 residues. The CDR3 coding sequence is TGCAGTGCTAGGGCCGGGACAGGGGGCCTAGTGAGCCACAATGAGCAGTTCTTC. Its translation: CSARAGTGGLVSHNEQFF.

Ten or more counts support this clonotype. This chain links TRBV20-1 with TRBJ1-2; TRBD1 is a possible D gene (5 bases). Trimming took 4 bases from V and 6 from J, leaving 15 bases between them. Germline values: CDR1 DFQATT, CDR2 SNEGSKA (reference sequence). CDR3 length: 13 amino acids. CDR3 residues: CSAMGTSLNGYTF. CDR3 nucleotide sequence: TGCAGTGCTATGGGGACTTCCCTTAATGGCTACACCTTC.

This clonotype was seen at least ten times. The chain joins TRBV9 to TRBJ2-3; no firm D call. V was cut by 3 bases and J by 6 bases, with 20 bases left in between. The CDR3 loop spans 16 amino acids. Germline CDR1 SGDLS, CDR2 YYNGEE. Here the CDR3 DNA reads TGTGCCAGCAGCGCCCGAGGCAGCACGCAATGGGATACGCAGTATTTT. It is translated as CASSARGSTQWDTQYF.

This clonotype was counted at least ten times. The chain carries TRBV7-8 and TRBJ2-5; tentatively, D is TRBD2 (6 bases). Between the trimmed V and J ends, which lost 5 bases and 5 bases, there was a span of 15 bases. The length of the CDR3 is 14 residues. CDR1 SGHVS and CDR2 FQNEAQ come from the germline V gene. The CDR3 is CASSPRRGYETQYF. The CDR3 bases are TGTGCCAGCAGCCCCAGGCGGGGATACGAGACCCAGTACTTC.

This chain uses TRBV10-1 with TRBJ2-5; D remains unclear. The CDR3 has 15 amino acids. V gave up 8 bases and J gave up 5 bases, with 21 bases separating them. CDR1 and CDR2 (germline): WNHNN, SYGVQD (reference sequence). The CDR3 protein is CASQHSPNEGETQYF. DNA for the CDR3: TGCGCCAGCCAGCACTCTCCCAATGAAGGGGAGACCCAGTACTTC.

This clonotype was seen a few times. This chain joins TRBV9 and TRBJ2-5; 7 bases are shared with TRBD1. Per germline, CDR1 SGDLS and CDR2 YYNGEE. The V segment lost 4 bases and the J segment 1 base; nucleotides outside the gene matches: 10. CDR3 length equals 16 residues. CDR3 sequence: CASSTQTGKGQETQYF. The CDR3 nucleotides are TGTGCCAGCAGCACACAGACAGGGAAGGGCCAAGAGACCCAGTACTTC.

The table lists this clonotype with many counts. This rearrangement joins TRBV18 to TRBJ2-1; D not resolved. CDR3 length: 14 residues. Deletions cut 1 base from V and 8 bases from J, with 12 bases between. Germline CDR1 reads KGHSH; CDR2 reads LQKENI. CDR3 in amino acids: CASSPRRTEDEQFF. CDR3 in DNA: TGTGCCAGCTCACCACGTCGCACCGAGGATGAGCAGTTCTTC.

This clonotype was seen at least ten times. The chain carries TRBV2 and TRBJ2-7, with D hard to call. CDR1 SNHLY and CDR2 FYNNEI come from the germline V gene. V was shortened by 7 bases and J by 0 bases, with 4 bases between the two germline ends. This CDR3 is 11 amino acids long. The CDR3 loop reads CASTSSYEQYF. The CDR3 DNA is TGTGCCAGCACCTCCTCCTACGAGCAGTACTTC.

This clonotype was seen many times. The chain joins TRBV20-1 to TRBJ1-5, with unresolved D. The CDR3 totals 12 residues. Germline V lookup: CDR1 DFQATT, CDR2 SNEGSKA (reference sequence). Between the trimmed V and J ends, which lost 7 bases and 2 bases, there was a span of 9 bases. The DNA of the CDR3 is TGCAGTGTTTTCCCTGGCAATCAGCCCCAGCATTTT. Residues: CSVFPGNQPQHF.

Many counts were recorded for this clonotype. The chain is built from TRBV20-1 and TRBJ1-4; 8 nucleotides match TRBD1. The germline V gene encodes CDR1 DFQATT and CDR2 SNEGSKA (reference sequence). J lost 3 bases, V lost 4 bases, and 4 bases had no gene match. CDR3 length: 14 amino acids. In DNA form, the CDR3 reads TGCAGTGCTACCCGGACAGGGCCTAATGAAAAACTGTTTTTT. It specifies CSATRTGPNEKLFF.

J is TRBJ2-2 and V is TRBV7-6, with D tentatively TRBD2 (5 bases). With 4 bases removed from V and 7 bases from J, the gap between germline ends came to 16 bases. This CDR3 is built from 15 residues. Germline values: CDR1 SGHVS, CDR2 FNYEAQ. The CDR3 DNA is TGTGCCAGCAGCTCGATGGACTCGGGCCGCGGGGAGCTGTTTTTT. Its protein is CASSSMDSGRGELFF.

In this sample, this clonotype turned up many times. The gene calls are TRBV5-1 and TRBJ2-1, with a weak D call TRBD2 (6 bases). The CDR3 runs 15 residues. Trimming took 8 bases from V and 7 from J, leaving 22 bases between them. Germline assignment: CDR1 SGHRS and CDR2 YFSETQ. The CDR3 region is CASSASAGGRNEQFF. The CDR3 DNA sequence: TGCGCCAGTAGCGCTTCCGCCGGGGGAAGGAATGAGCAGTTCTTC.

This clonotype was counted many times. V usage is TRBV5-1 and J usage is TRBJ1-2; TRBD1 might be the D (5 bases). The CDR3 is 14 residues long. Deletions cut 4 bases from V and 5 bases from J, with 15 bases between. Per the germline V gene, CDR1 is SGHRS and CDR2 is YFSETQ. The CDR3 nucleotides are TGCGCCAGCAGCCTGGCCAGGGTCGGGTATGGCTACACCTTC. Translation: CASSLARVGYGYTF.

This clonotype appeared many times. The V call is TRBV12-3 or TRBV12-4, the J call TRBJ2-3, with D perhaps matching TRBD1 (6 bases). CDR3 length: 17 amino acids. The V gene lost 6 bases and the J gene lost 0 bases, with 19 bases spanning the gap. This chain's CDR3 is CASSLHTGKGSTDTQYF. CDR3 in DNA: TGTGCCAGCAGCCTACACACAGGGAAGGGGAGCACAGATACGCAGTATTTT.

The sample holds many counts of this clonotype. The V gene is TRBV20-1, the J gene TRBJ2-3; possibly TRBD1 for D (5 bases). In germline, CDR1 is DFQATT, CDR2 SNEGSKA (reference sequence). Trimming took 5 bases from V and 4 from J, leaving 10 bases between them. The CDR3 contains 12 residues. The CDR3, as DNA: TGCAGTGCTGGTCAGGGTCCAGATACGCAGTATTTT. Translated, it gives CSAGQGPDTQYF.

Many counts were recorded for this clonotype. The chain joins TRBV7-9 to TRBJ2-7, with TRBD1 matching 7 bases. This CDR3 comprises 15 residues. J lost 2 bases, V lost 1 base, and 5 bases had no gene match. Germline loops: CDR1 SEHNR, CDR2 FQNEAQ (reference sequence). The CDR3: CASSLDGTATYEQYF. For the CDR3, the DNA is TGTGCCAGCAGCTTAGACGGGACAGCAACCTACGAGCAGTACTTC.

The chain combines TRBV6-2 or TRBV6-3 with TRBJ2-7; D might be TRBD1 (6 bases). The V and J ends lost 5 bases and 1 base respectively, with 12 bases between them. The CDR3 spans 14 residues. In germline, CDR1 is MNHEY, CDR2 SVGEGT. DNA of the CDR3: TGTGCCAGCAGTGACAACAGGGATTCCTACGAGCAGTACTTC. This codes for CASSDNRDSYEQYF.

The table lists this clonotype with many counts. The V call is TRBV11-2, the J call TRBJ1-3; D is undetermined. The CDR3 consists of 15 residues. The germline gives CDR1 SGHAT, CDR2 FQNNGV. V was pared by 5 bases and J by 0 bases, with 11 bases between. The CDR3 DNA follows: TGTGCCAGCAGCGGAACCAGAAGCTCTGGAAACACCATATATTTT. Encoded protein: CASSGTRSSGNTIYF.

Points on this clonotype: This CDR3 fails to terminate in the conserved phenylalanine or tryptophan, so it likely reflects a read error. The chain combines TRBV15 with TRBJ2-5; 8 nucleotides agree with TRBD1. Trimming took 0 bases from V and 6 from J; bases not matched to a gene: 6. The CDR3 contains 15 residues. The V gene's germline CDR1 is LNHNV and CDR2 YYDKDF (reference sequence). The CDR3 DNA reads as TGTGCCACCAGCAGAGAGGGACAGGCCCGGAAGACCCAGTACTTA. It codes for CATSREGQARKTQYL.

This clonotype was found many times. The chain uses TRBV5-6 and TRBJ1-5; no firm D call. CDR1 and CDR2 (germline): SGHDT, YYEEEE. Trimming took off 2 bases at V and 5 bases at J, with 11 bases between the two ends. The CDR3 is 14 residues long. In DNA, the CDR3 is TGTGCCAGCAGCTTAAGGGTTACAGATCAGCCCCAGCATTTT. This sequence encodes CASSLRVTDQPQHF.